This T cell receptor beta chain is drawn from a study of blood T cell repertoires in COVID-19 (dated by TCRdb to the early 2020s). Study-level background: Samples covering the acute and convalescent phases of COVID-19 were provided by collaborators in the United States, Italy and Spain. Samples came from the ongoing ImmuneRACE study (first 160 participants) plus 1,254 subjects from 6 global collaborators. Nearly every sample came with metadata listing a de-identified subject ID, COVID-19 status, age in years and sex. Subjects who had been exposed to COVID-19, were actively infected with it, or had recovered from it provided the deeply sampled blood TCRbeta repertoires that made up the dataset. The material from the prospective study consisted of cDNA or gDNA derived from T cells, B-cell-depleted T cells, or PBMCs. Where HLA class I and class II types were available, the types were taken from metadata supplied by the sample provider, not from assay-based typing. The repertoires were released in a freely available public database meant as a resource for research on the immune response to SARS-CoV-2. What the work shows at the level of the full study, not this receptor alone: How much clinical and demographic metadata was included differed by source and by participant, and the metadata was provided uncurated.

The immunoSEQ Assay, a bias-controlled multiplex PCR, was used to amplify TCRbeta CDR3 regions from genomic DNA. In the authors' own workflow: Nucleated cell counts per sample were estimated from amplification of reference gene primers within the assay. To quantify the absolute abundance of each unique TCRbeta CDR3 rearrangement, sequence reads were collapsed and filtered. For each sample, productive Simpson clonality was calculated as the square root of Simpson's diversity index over productive rearrangements. TCRdb mirrors the immuneACCESS table, restricted to in-frame sequences. Some clones are absent from its copies; in checked studies, under half trace to an unresolved V gene, and the reason for the others is unknown. V, J and clone size reflect that table, while D and trimming were determined from the DNA. The sample table shows some 40,000 clones, and 70% to 90% are seen once. 2% to 2.5% of the sample belongs to the ten largest clones.

Each collaborating institution followed its own protocols to collect whole blood in K2EDTA tubes. Collaborator samples were shipped for TCRbeta analysis as frozen whole blood, isolated PBMCs, or DNA extracted from either sample type. On this clone itself: Its antigen has not been determined. No quality values exist for individual bases; no much larger clone is one base distant.

Deletion took 4 bases off V and 2 bases off J, with a span of 9 bases between the germline ends. Including cysteine and phenylalanine, the CDR3 has 13 amino acids. Only the CDR3 portion is preserved as DNA: 39 bases, with reading frame beginning at the first base. The germline V gene specifies SGHRS as CDR1 and YFSETQ as CDR2. Recombination linked TRBV5-1 to TRBJ1-2, with TRBD1 as a weak D call on 6 bases. The sequenced sample was peripheral blood. The sequence came from a human donor in a cohort sampled during active COVID-19. In nucleotides, the sequence is TGCGCCAGCAGCGAGGACAGCAACTATGGCTACACCTTC. Translation gives CASSEDSNYGYTF.